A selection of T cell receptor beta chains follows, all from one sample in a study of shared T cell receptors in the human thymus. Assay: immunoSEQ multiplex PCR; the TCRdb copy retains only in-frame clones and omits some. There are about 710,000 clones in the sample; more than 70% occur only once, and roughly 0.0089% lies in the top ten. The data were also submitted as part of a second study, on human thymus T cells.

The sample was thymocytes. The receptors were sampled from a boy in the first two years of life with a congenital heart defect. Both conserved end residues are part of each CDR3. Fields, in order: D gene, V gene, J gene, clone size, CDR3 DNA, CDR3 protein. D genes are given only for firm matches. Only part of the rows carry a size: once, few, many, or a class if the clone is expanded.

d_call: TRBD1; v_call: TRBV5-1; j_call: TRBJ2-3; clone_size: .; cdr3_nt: TGCGCCAGCAGCTTCCCACAGGGGTTCCCTAGCACAGATACGCAGTATTTT; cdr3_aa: CASSFPQGFPSTDTQYF
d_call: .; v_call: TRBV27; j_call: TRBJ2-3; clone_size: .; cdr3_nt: TGTGCCAGCAGTTTGGCGGGACCGCAGGACGGGACAGATACGCAGTATTTT; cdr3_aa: CASSLAGPQDGTDTQYF
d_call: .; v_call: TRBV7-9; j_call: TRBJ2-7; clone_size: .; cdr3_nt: TGTGCCAGCAGCTCACATACAACAGGGAACTTCCCATACGAGCAGTACTTC; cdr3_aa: CASSSHTTGNFPYEQYF
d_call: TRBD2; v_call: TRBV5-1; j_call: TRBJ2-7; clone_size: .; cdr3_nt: TGCGCCAGCAGCTTGGCCGGCGGGGGAATCATTCCTAGAATTTACGAGCAGTACTTC; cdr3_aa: CASSLAGGGIIPRIYEQYF
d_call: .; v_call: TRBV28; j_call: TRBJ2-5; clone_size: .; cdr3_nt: TGTGCCAGCAGTCCCGAGGGGGATCCGGAGACCCAGTACTTC; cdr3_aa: CASSPEGDPETQYF
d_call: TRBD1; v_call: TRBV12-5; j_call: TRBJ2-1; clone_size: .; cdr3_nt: TGTGCTAGTGGTTTGGGGCCCCGGGGACAGGGGGCGGGGAATGAGCAGTTCTTC; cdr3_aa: CASGLGPRGQGAGNEQFF
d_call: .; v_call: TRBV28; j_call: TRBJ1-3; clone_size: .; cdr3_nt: TGTGCCAGCAGTGCCCCTAGAGTCTCTGGAAACACCATATATTTT; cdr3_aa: CASSAPRVSGNTIYF
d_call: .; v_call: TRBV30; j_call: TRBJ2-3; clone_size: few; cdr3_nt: TGTGCCTGGAGTGACCCCCCACTAGCAGTTGCAGATACGCAGTATTTT; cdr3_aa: CAWSDPPLAVADTQYF
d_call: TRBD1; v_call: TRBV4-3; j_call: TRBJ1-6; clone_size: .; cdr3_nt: TGCGCCAGCAGCCAGGCCCGACAGGGTTTGACACCCCTCCACTTT; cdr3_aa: CASSQARQGLTPLHF
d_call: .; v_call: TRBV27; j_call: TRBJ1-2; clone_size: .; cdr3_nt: TGTGCCAGCAGTTTCGAGGGAGGGTATGGCTACACCTTC; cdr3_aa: CASSFEGGYGYTF
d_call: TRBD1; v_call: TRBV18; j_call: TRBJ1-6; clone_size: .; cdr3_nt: TGTGCCAGCTCCAACGGAGGGGGCCATAATTCACCCCTCCACTTT; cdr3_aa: CASSNGGGHNSPLHF
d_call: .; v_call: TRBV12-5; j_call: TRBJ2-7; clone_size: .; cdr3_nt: TGTGCTAGTGGTTTGGTCCCGAATGGTGGGAGCTCCTACGAGCAGTACTTC; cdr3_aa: CASGLVPNGGSSYEQYF
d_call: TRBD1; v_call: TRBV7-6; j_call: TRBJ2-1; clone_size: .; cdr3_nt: TGTGCCAGCAGCTCAGGACAGGGAACCCCCACCTACAATGAGCAGTTCTTC; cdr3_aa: CASSSGQGTPTYNEQFF
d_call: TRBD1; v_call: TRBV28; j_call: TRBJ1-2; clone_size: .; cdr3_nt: TGTGCCAGCAGGGGGACAGCTAACTATGGCTACACCTTC; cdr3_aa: CASRGTANYGYTF
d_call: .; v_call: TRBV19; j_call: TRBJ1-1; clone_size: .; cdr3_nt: TGTGCCAGTAGTATTCGAACAAGACAGGCCCAGAATGGCACTGAAGCTTTCTTT; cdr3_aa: CASSIRTRQAQNGTEAFF
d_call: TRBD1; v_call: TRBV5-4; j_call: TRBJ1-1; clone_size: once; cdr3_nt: TGTGCCAGCAGCTTGGATCGGGGACAGGGGGCGATAGGTGAAGCTTTCTTT; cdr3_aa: CASSLDRGQGAIGEAFF
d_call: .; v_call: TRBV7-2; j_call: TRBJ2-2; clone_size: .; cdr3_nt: TGTGCCAGCAGCTTAGAGGAGGTTGCCGGGGAGCTGTTTTTT; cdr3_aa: CASSLEEVAGELFF
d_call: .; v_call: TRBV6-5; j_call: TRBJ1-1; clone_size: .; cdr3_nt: TGTGCCAGCAGTTACTCCGACCGACAAGTGAACACTGAAGCTTTCTTT; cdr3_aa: CASSYSDRQVNTEAFF
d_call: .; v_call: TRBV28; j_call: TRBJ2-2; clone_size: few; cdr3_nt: TGTGCCAGCAGTTTCCCGACCGGGGAGCTGTTTTTT; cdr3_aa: CASSFPTGELFF
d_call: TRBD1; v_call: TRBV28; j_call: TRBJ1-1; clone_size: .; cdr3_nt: TGTGCCAGCAGTTCATCGGGACAGATTGGGGACACTGAAGCTTTCTTT; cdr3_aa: CASSSSGQIGDTEAFF
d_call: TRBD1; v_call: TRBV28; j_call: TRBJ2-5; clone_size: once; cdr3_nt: TGTGCCAGCAGTCCTACAGAGGACAGGGAAGTTAAAGAGACCCAGTACTTC; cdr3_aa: CASSPTEDREVKETQYF
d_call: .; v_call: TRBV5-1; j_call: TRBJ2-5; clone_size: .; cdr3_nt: TGCGCCAGCAGCTTGGGGCGGGAAGAGACCCAGTACTTC; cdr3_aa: CASSLGREETQYF
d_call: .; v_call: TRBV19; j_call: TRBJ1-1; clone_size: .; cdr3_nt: TGTGCCAGTAGTATAACACGCCGCGGGATACCGAACACTGAAGCTTTCTTT; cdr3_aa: CASSITRRGIPNTEAFF